This T cell receptor (beta chain) was captured in a study of T cell clonotyping in hematopoietic cell transplantation. Profiled with immunoSEQ multiplex PCR; TCRdb holds only in-frame clones, not every one. Of about 12,000 clones in the sample, more than 85% were seen once. The source material was peripheral blood mononuclear cells. The clonotype comes from a woman aged 45-59 years in good health. Some clones in this sample may be carry-over from other donors' samples.

The CDR3 DNA is TGTGCCAGCTCACCACAGGGGTGGGGTAATTCACCCCTCCACTTT. It yields the protein CASSPQGWGNSPLHF. The J gene is TRBJ1-6, the V gene TRBV18, with D maybe TRBD1 (5 bases). Germline V gives CDR1 KGHSH, CDR2 LQKENI. V lost 1 base to trimming and J lost 6 bases, with 10 bases between them. The CDR3 is made up of 15 amino acids.